These 17 T cell receptor beta chains came from one sample sequenced in a study of patients and donors after allogeneic stem cell transplantation. TCRdb analysed the RT-PCR reads with MiXCR anew, one entry per CDR3 protein. Of about a million distinct CDR3 sequences listed, roughly 17% are singletons. The specimen sequenced was blood, either unsorted or a sorted T cell fraction (not recorded which). The source is a human donor who was either an allogeneic HSCT recipient or a stem cell or donor lymphocyte infusion donor (not recorded which). It is not recorded whose cells these are; they may come from a transplant donor.

The CDR3 is CSARRREGPGNEQFF. CDR3 DNA: TGCAGTGCTAGAAGGCGGGAGGGCCCGGGGAATGAGCAGTTCTTC. The V call is TRBV20-1, the J call TRBJ2-1, with TRBD2 matching over 9 bases. From germline, CDR1 is DFQATT and CDR2 SNEGSKA (reference sequence). The trim removed 2 bases at V and 7 bases at J, leaving 9 bases unmatched. CDR3 size: 15 residues.

In its sample, this clonotype was seen a few times. The chain combines TRBV20-1 with TRBJ1-5, with D perhaps matching TRBD1 (5 bases). Trimming removed 5 bases at V and 0 bases at J, with 11 bases between. Germline-derived CDR1 and CDR2 are DFQATT and SNEGSKA (reference sequence). The CDR3 is made up of 14 amino acids. The CDR3 protein is CSALDTTSNQPQHF. The CDR3, as DNA: TGCAGTGCTCTGGACACCACTAGCAATCAGCCCCAGCATTTT.

The chain combines TRBV12-3 or TRBV12-4 with TRBJ1-2; TRBD1 matches 10 bases. The CDR3 covers 15 residues. V trimming: 4 bases; J trimming: 3 bases; junction bases outside the gene matches: 5. The CDR3 region has the DNA TGTGCCAGCAGTTCTCGGGACAGGGGTTACTATGGCTACACCTTC. It encodes CASSSRDRGYYGYTF.

This clonotype was seen a handful of times. V is TRBV20-1 and J is TRBJ2-1, with 7 bases identical to TRBD2. The CDR3 contains 14 residues. The trim removed 3 bases at V and 7 bases at J, leaving 9 bases unmatched. CDR1 is DFQATT and CDR2 is SNEGSKA in the germline V gene (reference sequence). CDR3 coding DNA: TGCAGTGCTAGGTTGCGGGGGTCGATAAATGAGCAGTTCTTC. Encoded protein: CSARLRGSINEQFF.

This clonotype was seen more than once but under ten times. The CDR3 protein is CASSHDGGGASEAFF. CDR3 DNA sequence: TGTGCCAGCTCCCACGATGGTGGGGGGGCCTCTGAAGCTTTCTTT. The chain carries TRBV18 and TRBJ1-1, with TRBD1 as a possible D gene (6 bases). The germline V gene has CDR1 KGHSH and CDR2 LQKENI. The ends were cut back, 6 bases at V and 6 bases at J, with 20 bases in the middle. This CDR3 spans 15 amino acids.

This clonotype was found a few times. V usage is TRBV6-5 and J usage is TRBJ1-4, with D unresolved. Per germline, CDR1 MNHEY and CDR2 SVGAGI. V was shortened by 0 bases and J by 8 bases, with 13 bases between the two germline ends. This CDR3 spans 15 amino acids. CDR3 loop: CASSYSGNSGEKLFF. The DNA for the CDR3 is TGTGCCAGCAGTTACTCTGGAAATTCGGGGGAAAAACTGTTTTTT.

The chain employs TRBV5-1 and TRBJ2-7; 11 bases line up with TRBD2. V was pared by 1 base and J by 4 bases, with 7 bases of the junction left unmatched. CDR1 is SGHRS, CDR2 YFSETQ, per germline. CDR3 size: 16 residues. The CDR3, as DNA: TGCGCCAGCAGCTTGTTTCTCCTAGCGGGGGGATACGAGCAGTACTTC. Its protein product is CASSLFLLAGGYEQYF.

The chain carries TRBV20-1 and TRBJ2-3; D might be TRBD1 or TRBD2, each matching 6 bases. V lost 5 bases and J lost 3, with 15 bases in between. CDR3 length: 14 residues. Germline loops: CDR1 DFQATT, CDR2 SNEGSKA (reference sequence). The CDR3 loop reads CSALGRRGTDTQYF. CDR3 nucleotide sequence: TGCAGTGCTCTCGGGCGGAGGGGGACAGATACGCAGTATTTT.

The chain uses TRBV6-2 or TRBV6-3 and TRBJ2-1; 9 bases fit TRBD2. The germline gives CDR1 MNHEY, CDR2 SVGEGT. The CDR3 spans 16 residues. V dropped 5 bases and J dropped 6; count of bases not matched to a gene: 11. This chain's CDR3 is CASSTLGGGAPNEQFF. The DNA of the CDR3 is TGTGCCAGCAGTACCCTCGGCGGGGGGGCCCCCAATGAGCAGTTCTTC.

CDR3 residues: CSARPFEAGTYNEQFF. CDR3 in DNA: TGCAGTGCTAGACCGTTCGAAGCGGGAACATACAATGAGCAGTTCTTC. This rearrangement joins TRBV20-1 to TRBJ2-1; 7 nucleotides align to TRBD2. This CDR3 has 16 residues. Trimming cost V 2 bases and J 4 bases; bases outside gene matches: 11. The germline gives CDR1 DFQATT, CDR2 SNEGSKA (reference sequence).

The chain has TRBV6-2 or TRBV6-3 and TRBJ1-1; 7 bases are shared with TRBD1. The trim removed 2 bases at V and 3 bases at J, leaving 3 bases unmatched. Germline lookup yields CDR1 MNHEY and CDR2 SVGEGT. The CDR3 is 14 residues long. CDR3 region: CASSYATGYTEAFF. CDR3 sequence (DNA): TGTGCCAGCAGTTACGCGACAGGGTACACTGAAGCTTTCTTT.

This clonotype was seen more than once but under ten times. V is TRBV9 and J is TRBJ2-5, with 9 bases matching TRBD1. After removal of 1 base from V and 1 base from J, the junction contained 5 bases not matched to a gene. Per the germline V gene, CDR1 is SGDLS and CDR2 is YYNGEE. The CDR3 has 16 amino acids. The CDR3, as DNA: TGTGCCAGCAGCGTATACGGGACAGGGATCCAAGAGACCCAGTACTTC. Protein product: CASSVYGTGIQETQYF.

This chain uses TRBV6-1 with TRBJ1-2, with a tentative D call TRBD1 (6 bases). The germline V and J ends were trimmed by 6 bases and 4 bases, with 18 bases remaining between them. Germline V gives CDR1 MNHNS, CDR2 SASEGT. The CDR3 covers 15 residues. Written as DNA, the CDR3 is TGTGCCAGCAGCCTAACCCGAGGGGGGCTCTATGGCTACACCTTC. Its protein product is CASSLTRGGLYGYTF.

The V and J genes are TRBV7-9 and TRBJ2-7; maybe TRBD2 (5 bases). This CDR3 is 16 amino acids long. CDR1 and CDR2 from the germline V gene are SEHNR and FQNEAQ (reference sequence). The ends were cut back, 1 base at V and 7 bases at J, with 20 bases in the middle. The CDR3 nucleotides read TGTGCCAGCAGCTTAGGTGGTGAAGGGCTCTCGGGGGAGCAGTACTTC. Its protein product is CASSLGGEGLSGEQYF. The variable domain in full, with the rest retrieved from reference TRBV7-9 and TRBJ2-7, is DTGVSQNPRHKITKRGQNVTFRCDPISEHNRLYWYRQTLGQGPEFLTYFQNEAQLEKSRLLSDRFSAERPKGSFSTLEIQRTEQGDSAMYLCASSLGGEGLSGEQYFGPGTRLTVT.

This chain connects TRBV9 to TRBJ2-7, with D unresolved. In germline, CDR1 is SGDLS, CDR2 YYNGEE. The CDR3 has 17 residues. V gave up 3 bases and J gave up 1 base, with 20 bases separating them. The CDR3: CASSAERPGTRSYEQYF. The CDR3 nucleotides are TGTGCCAGCAGCGCCGAAAGGCCAGGAACCCGTTCCTACGAGCAGTACTTC.

This clonotype was counted between two and nine times. In nucleotides, the CDR3 is TGTGCCAGCAAGCGGGGGGAAAACAATGAGCAGTTCTTC. Amino acids: CASKRGENNEQFF. The J gene is TRBJ2-1, the V gene TRBV6-1, with 9 positions matching TRBD2. J was trimmed by 5 bases and V by 7 bases; bases with no gene match: 3. Germline loops: CDR1 MNHNS, CDR2 SASEGT. The CDR3 extends over 13 amino acids.

The chain recombines TRBV30 with TRBJ2-5; D is unclear. The V end lost 6 bases, the J end lost 1 base, and 6 bases lay between the germline ends. In germline, CDR1 is GTSNPN, CDR2 SVGIG (reference sequence). This CDR3 comprises 11 residues. The CDR3 coding sequence is TGTGCCTGCGTGGCCCAAGAGACCCAGTACTTC. Translating it yields CACVAQETQYF. The variable domain in full, completed from reference TRBV30 and TRBJ2-5, reads SQTIHQWPATLVQPVGSPLSLECTVEGTSNPNLYWYRQAAGRGLQLLFYSVGIGQISSEVPQNLSASRPQDRQFILSSKKLLLSDSGFYLCACVAQETQYFGPGTRLLVL.